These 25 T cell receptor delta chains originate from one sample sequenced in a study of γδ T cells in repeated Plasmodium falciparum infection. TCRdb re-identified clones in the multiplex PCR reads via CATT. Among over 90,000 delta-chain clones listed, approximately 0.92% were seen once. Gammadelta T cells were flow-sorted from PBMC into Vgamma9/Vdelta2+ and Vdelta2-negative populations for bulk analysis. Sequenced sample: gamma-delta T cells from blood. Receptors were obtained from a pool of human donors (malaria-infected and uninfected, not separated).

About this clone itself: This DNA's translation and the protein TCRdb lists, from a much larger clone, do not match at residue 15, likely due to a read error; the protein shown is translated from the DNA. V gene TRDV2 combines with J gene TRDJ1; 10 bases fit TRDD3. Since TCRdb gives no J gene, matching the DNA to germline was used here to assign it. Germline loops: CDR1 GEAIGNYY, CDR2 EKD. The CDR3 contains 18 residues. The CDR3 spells CACDNVLGDSRPTDELIF. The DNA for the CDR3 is TGTGCCTGTGACAACGTACTGGGGGATTCTCGTCCCACCGATGAACTCATCTTT.

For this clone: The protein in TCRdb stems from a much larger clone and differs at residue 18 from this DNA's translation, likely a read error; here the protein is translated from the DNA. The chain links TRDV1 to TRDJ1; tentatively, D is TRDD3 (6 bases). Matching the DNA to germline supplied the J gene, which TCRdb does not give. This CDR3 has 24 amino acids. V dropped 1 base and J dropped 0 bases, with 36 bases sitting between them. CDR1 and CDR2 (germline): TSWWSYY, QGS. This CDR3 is CALGERSHVRGGLGQFPHTDKLIF. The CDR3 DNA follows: TGTGCTCTTGGGGAACGCTCCCACGTCAGGGGTGGGCTGGGGCAATTTCCCCACACCGATAAACTCATCTTT.

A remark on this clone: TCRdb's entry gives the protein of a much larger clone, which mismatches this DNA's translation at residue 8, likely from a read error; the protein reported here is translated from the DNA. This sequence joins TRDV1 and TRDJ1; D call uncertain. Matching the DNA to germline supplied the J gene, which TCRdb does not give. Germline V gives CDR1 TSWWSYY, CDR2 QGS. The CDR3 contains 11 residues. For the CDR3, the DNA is TGTGCTCTTTCGTACACCGATAGACTCATCTTT. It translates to CALSYTDRLIF.

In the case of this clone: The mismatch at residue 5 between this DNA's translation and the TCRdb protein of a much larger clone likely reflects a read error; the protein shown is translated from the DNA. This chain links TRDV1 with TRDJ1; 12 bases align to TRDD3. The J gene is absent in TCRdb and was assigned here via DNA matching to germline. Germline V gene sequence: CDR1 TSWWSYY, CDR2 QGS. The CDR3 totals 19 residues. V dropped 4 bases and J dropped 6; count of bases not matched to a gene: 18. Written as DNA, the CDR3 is TGTGCTCTTGGGGCATTCCTACTTGGAACTGGGGGATACAGGAATAAACTCATCTTT. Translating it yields CALGAFLLGTGGYRNKLIF.

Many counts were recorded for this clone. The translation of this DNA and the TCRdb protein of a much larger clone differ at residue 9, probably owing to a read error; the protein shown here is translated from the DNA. The CDR3 DNA sequence: TGTGCTCTTGGGGATCACATCCCTATAGTGCCACCGGGGGTCCTACCGTACACCGATAAACTCATCTTT. This translates into CALGDHIPIVPPGVLPYTDKLIF. The chain carries TRDV1 and TRDJ1, with D possibly TRDD2 on 6 matching bases. The J gene, not given by TCRdb, was assigned here from a germline match of the nucleotide sequence. The CDR3 is 23 amino acids. The V end was cut by 3 bases, the J end by 0 bases, with 35 bases between. Germline assignment: CDR1 TSWWSYY and CDR2 QGS.

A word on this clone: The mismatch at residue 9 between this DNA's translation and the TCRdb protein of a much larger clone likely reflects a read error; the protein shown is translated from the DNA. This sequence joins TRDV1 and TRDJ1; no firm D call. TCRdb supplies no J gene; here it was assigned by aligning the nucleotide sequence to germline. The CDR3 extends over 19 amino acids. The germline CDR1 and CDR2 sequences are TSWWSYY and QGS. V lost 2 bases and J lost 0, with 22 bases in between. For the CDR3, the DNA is TGTGCTCTTGGGGAAGATATCTCCAGGATTCCCCCGTACACCGATAAACTCATCTTT. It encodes CALGEDISRIPPYTDKLIF.

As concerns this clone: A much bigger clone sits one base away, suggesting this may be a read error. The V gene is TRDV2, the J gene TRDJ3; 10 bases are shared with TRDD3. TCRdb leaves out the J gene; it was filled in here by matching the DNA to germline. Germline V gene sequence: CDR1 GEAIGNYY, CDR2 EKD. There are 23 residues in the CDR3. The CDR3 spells CACDTVRGGYARDLSRDTRQMFF. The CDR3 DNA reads TGTGCCTGTGACACCGTCAGAGGGGGATACGCTCGGGACCTCTCCCGGGACACCCGACAGATGTTTTTC.

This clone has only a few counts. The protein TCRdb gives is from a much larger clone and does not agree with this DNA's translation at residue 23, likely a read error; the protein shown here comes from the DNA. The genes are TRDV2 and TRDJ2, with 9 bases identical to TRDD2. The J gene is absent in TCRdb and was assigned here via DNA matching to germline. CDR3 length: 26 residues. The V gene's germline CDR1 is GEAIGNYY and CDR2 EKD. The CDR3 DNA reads TGTGCCTGTGACAGAATCCCTTCCTACGGAGCCGGGAGTCCCATGGGACTAGGAGCTTTGACAGCACGACTCTTCTTT. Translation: CACDRIPSYGAGSPMGLGALTARLFF.

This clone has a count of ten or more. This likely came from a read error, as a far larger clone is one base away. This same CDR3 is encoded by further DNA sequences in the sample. CDR3 DNA sequence: TGTGCCTGTGACACCGTCGGAAACACCGACAAACTCATCTTT. Its translation is CACDTVGNTDKLIF. This sequence joins TRDV2 and TRDJ1; D ambiguous. CDR1 and CDR2 (germline): GEAIGNYY, EKD. The CDR3 spans 14 residues.

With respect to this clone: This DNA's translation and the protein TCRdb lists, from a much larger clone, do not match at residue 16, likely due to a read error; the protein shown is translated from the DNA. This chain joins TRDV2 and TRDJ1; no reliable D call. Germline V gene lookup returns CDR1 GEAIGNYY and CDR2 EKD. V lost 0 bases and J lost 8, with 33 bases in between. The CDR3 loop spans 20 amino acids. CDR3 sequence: CACDTILASPQNYYGEKLIF. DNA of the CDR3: TGTGCCTGTGACACCATCCTGGCCAGCCCCCAAAACTACTACGGCGAGAAACTCATCTTT.

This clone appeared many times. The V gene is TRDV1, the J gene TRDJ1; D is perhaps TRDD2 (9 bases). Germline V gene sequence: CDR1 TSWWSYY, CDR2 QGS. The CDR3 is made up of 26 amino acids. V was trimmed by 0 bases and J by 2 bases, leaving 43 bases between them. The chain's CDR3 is CALGELLGLPTTGVLGVTYLTDKLIF. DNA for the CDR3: TGTGCTCTTGGGGAACTTCTTGGCCTTCCTACAACGGGGGTACTGGGGGTCACCTACCTGACCGATAAACTCATCTTT.

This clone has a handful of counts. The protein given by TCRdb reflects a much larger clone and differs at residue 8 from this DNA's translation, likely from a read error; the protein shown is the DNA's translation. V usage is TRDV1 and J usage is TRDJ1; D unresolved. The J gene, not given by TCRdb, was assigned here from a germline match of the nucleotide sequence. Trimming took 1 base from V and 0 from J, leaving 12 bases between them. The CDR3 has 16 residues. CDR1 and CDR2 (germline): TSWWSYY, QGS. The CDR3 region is CALGEPRRTNTDKLIF. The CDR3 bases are TGTGCTCTTGGGGAACCGAGACGGACAAACACCGATAAACTCATCTTT.

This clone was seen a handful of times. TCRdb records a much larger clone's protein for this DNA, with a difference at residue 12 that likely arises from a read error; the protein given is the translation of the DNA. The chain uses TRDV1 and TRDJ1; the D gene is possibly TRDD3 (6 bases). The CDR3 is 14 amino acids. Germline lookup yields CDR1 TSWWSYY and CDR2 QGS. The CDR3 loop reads CALGIPWGSGKPIF. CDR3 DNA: TGTGCTCTTGGGATTCCTTGGGGATCTGGTAAACCCATCTTT.

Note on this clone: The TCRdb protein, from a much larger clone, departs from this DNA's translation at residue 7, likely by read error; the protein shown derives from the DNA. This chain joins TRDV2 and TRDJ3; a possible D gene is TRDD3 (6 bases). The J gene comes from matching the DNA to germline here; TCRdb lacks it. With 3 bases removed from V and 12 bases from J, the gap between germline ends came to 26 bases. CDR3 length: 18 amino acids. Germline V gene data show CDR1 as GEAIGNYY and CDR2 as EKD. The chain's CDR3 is CACDDGRVLGIKDRQMFF. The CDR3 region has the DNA TGTGCCTGTGACGACGGGAGAGTACTAGGGATAAAGGACCGACAGATGTTTTTC.

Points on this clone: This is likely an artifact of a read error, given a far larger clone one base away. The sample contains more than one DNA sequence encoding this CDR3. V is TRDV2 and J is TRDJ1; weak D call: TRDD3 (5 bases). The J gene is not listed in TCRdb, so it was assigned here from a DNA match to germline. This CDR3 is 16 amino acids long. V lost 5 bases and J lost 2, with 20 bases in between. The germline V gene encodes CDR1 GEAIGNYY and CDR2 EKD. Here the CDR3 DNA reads TGTGCCTGTGGCCCGGGAATACGCGTGGTTACCGATAAACTCATCTTT. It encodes CACGPGIRVVTDKLIF.

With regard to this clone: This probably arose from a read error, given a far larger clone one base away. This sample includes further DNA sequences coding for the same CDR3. The CDR3: CALGEPPYWGIRTDKLIF. The CDR3 coding sequence is TGTGCTCTTGGGGAACCCCCGTACTGGGGGATACGCACCGATAAACTCATCTTT. This chain links TRDV1 with TRDJ1; 13 bases fit TRDD3. No J segment appears in TCRdb, so it was assigned here by matching the sequence to germline. V was clipped by 1 base and J by 1 base; unmatched bases: 6. CDR1 and CDR2 (germline): TSWWSYY, QGS. This CDR3 comprises 18 residues.

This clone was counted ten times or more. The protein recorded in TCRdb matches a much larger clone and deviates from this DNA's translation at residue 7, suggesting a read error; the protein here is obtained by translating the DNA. The CDR3 is CAFTGLLIIVSPRTTDKLIF. The CDR3, as DNA: TGTGCCTTTACTGGCCTTCTTATTATCGTTAGCCCAAGAACGACCGATAAACTCATCTTT. The gene calls are TRDV3 and TRDJ1, with TRDD2 as a possible D gene (5 bases). The germline V gene has CDR1 TVYSNPD and CDR2 GDNSRS (reference sequence). Trimming stripped 1 base from V and 2 bases from J, with 32 bases between. This CDR3 is 20 amino acids long.

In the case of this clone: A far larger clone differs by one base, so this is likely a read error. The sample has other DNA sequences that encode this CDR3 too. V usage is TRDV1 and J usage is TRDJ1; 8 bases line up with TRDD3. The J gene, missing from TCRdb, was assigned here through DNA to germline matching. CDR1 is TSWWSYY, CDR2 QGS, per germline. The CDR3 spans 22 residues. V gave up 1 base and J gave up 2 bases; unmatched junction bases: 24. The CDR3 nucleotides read TGTGCTCTTGGGGAACAGCCCTACGCTGGTGCCTTAGTAGTGGGGGATACCGATAAACTCATCTTT. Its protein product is CALGEQPYAGALVVGDTDKLIF.

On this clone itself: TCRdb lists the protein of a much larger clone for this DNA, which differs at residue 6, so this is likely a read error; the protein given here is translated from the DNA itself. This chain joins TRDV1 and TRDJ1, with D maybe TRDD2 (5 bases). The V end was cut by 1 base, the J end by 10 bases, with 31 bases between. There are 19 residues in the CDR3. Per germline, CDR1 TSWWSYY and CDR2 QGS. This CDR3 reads CALGEHPPSLMLPERGLIF. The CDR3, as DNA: TGTGCTCTTGGGGAACACCCTCCCTCCCTCATGCTTCCCGAGAGGGGACTCATCTTT.

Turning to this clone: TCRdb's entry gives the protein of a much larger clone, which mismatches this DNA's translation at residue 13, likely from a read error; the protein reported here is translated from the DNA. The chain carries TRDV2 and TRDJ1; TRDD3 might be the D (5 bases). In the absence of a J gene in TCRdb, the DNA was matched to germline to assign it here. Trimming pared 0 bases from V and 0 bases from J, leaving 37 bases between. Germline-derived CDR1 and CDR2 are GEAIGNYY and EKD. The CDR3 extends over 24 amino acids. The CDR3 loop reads CACDTLLTPTGGNRFGLYTDKLIF. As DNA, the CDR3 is TGTGCCTGTGACACCTTGCTAACACCAACTGGAGGTAACAGGTTCGGCTTGTACACCGATAAACTCATCTTT.

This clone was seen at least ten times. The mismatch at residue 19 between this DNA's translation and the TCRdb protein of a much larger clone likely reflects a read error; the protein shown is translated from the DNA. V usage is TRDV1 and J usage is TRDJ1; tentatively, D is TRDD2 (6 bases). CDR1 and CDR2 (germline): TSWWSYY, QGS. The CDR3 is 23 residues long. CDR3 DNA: TGTGCTCTTGGGGAACTGGGGGGCGCCTTCCGGGCGTCTGAGCGGGCGTACACCGGTAAACTCATCTTT. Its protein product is CALGELGGAFRASERAYTGKLIF.

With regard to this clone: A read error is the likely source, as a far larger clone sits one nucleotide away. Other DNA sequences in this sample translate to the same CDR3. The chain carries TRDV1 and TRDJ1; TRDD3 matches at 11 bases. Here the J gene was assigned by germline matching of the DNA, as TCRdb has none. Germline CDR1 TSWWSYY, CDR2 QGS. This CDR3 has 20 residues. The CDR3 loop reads CALGELSIRVMGDTSRKLIF. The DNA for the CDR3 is TGTGCCCTTGGGGAACTTTCTATCCGGGTGATGGGGGATACGAGCCGAAAACTCATCTTT.

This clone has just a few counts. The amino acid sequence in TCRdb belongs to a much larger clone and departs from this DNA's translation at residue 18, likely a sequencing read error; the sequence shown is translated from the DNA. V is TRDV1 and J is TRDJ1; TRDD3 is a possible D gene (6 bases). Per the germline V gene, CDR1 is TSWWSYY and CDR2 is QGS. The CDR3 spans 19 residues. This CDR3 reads CALGVPTATEGIGRTKLTF. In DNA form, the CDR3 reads TGTGCTCTTGGGGTCCCCACCGCTACGGAAGGGATAGGGAGAACTAAACTCACCTTT.

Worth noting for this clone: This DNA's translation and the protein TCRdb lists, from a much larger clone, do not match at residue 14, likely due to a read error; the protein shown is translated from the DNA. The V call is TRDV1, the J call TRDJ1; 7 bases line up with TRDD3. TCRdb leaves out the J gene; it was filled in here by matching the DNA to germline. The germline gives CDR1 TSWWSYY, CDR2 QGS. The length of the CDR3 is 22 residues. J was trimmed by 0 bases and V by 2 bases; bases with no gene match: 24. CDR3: CALGEVPTGPLWGPPYTDKLIF. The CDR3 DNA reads TGTGCTCTTGGGGAAGTCCCTACAGGACCCCTCTGGGGGCCTCCGTACACCGATAAACTCATCTTT.

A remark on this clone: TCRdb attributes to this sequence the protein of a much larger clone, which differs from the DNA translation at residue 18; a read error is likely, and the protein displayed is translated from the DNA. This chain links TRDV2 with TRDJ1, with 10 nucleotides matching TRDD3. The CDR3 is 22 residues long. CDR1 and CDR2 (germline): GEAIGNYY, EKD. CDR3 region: CACDTGQYWGIPSLRYTGKLIF. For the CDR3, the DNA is TGTGCCTGTGACACCGGACAATACTGGGGGATCCCTTCCCTCCGATACACCGGTAAACTCATCTTT.